The 11 T cell receptor beta chains listed next were all sequenced from one sample in a study of shared clonotypes between healthy human individuals. Terminally differentiated effector memory CD45RA+ cells were excluded from the naive CD8 cells, which were CD45RO-negative and positively selected for CCR7. The method was immunoSEQ multiplex PCR; TCRdb's version includes in-frame clones alone and lacks a portion of them. The sample carries around 580,000 clones, 95% to 98% recorded once. What was sequenced was naive CD8+ T cells sorted from blood. The receptors come from a man aged 25-40 years in good health.

This clone was seen only once. The V call is TRBV4-1, the J call TRBJ2-7; D unresolved. Germline V gives CDR1 MGHRA, CDR2 YSYEKL. The CDR3 length is 13 residues. V was clipped by 3 bases and J by 4 bases, with 10 bases between them. The CDR3 protein is CASSQASLYEQYF. In nucleotides, the CDR3 is TGCGCCAGCAGCCAGGCCAGCCTTTACGAGCAGTACTTC.

This chain connects TRBV2 to TRBJ2-1, with D tentatively TRBD1 (5 bases). The germline gives CDR1 SNHLY, CDR2 FYNNEI. V lost 1 base, J lost 0 bases, and 13 bases lay in between. The CDR3 is 17 amino acids. The CDR3 region is CASSEGRGISSYNEQFF. DNA of the CDR3: TGTGCCAGCAGTGAAGGTAGGGGAATTAGCTCCTACAATGAGCAGTTCTTC.

V usage is TRBV5-4 and J usage is TRBJ2-3; a possible D gene is TRBD2 (6 bases). The V end lost 4 bases, the J end lost 2 bases, and 14 bases lay between the germline ends. The CDR3 extends over 15 amino acids. Germline values: CDR1 SGHNT, CDR2 YYREEE (reference sequence). The CDR3 DNA sequence: TGTGCCAGCAGCCCGGAGGGCGTAAACACAGATACGCAGTATTTT. Translating gives CASSPEGVNTDTQYF.

This chain uses TRBV2 with TRBJ1-2, with TRBD1 as a possible D gene (6 bases). With 6 bases removed from V and 8 bases from J, the gap between germline ends came to 13 bases. This CDR3 region has 12 residues. Germline CDR1 is SNHLY and CDR2 is FYNNEI. The CDR3 DNA reads TGTGCCAGCAGGGGGGCCCCACGAGGCTACACCTTC. As protein: CASRGAPRGYTF.

V is TRBV6-5 and J is TRBJ1-3, with D possibly being TRBD1 (6 bases). Trimming pared 0 bases from V and 1 base from J, leaving 10 bases between. Germline V lookup: CDR1 MNHEY, CDR2 SVGAGI. The CDR3 is made up of 16 amino acids. This CDR3 is CASSYSTGGSGNTIYF. In nucleotides, the CDR3 is TGTGCCAGCAGTTACTCGACAGGAGGGTCTGGAAACACCATATATTTT.

This chain links TRBV6-6 with TRBJ2-7, with D possibly matching TRBD2 (6 bases). Trimming left V 10 bases short and J 0 bases short, with 13 bases between. The length of the CDR3 is 13 residues. Germline V gene sequence: CDR1 MNHNY, CDR2 SVGAGI (reference sequence). DNA of the CDR3: TGTGCCACGGCGGGGCTAGACTCCTACGAGCAGTACTTC. Protein sequence: CATAGLDSYEQYF.

V is TRBV11-2 and J is TRBJ2-7; D gene ambiguous. The germline V gene encodes CDR1 SGHAT and CDR2 FQNNGV. This CDR3 comprises 11 residues. V lost 3 bases, J lost 5 bases, and 5 bases lay in between. CDR3 DNA: TGTGCCAGCAGCTTTGGTGACGAGCAGTACTTC. Its protein product is CASSFGDEQYF. The full variable domain, its missing parts supplied by reference TRBV11-2 and TRBJ2-7, is EAGVAQSPRYKIIEKRQSVAFWCNPISGHATLYWYQQILGQGPKLLIQFQNNGVVDDSQLPKDRFSAERLKGVDSTLKIQPAKLEDSAVYLCASSFGDEQYFGPGTRLTVT.

The V gene is TRBV4-1, the J gene TRBJ2-3, with 14 nucleotides matching TRBD2. Trimming took 2 bases from V and 8 from J; bases not matched to a gene: 18. The CDR3 totals 20 residues. Germline loops: CDR1 MGHRA, CDR2 YSYEKL. The CDR3 DNA follows: TGCGCCAGCAGCCAACTACAAGGACTAGCGGGAGGCCGATTTCGACCTACGCAGTATTTT. Its translation is CASSQLQGLAGGRFRPTQYF.

This chain connects TRBV4-1 to TRBJ2-2, with no clear D. V was shortened by 0 bases and J by 1 base, with 6 bases between the two germline ends. The CDR3 sequence is 15 residues long. Germline CDR1 MGHRA, CDR2 YSYEKL. DNA of the CDR3: TGCGCCAGCAGCCAAGAAGTCCTGAACACCGGGGAGCTGTTTTTT. Its translation is CASSQEVLNTGELFF.

The V gene is TRBV6-5, the J gene TRBJ1-1; D call uncertain. The CDR3 contains 15 residues. The germline gives CDR1 MNHEY, CDR2 SVGAGI. Trimming pared 7 bases from V and 4 bases from J, leaving 19 bases between. Here the CDR3 reads CASTDGWRSGTEAFF. CDR3 DNA: TGTGCCAGCACCGACGGATGGAGATCGGGCACTGAAGCTTTCTTT.

The rearrangement joins TRBV5-1 to TRBJ2-1; unclear D gene. The CDR3 is 14 residues long. Germline CDR1 is SGHRS and CDR2 is YFSETQ. V gave up 4 bases and J gave up 6 bases, with 14 bases separating them. CDR3 protein: CASSPNVGLNEQFF. For the CDR3, the DNA is TGCGCCAGCAGCCCGAACGTTGGGCTCAATGAGCAGTTCTTC. The full variable domain, with the rest looked up from reference TRBV5-1 and TRBJ2-1, is KAGVTQTPRYLIKTRGQQVTLSCSPISGHRSVSWYQQTPGQGLQFLFEYFSETQRNKGNFPGRFSGRQFSNSRSEMNVSTLELGDSALYLCASSPNVGLNEQFFGPGTRLTVL.